Listed below are T cell receptor beta chains from one sample, sequenced in a study of shared clonotypes between healthy human individuals. Only in-frame clones appear in the TCRdb table, and some are missing; sequencing was by immunoSEQ multiplex PCR. The sample holds approximately 740,000 clones, approximately 79% seen once. Sequenced material: memory CD4+ T cells sorted from blood. All receptors derive from a woman aged 30 to 39 in good health. The CDR3 runs from the conserved cysteine through the conserved F or W.

j_call v_call cdr3_aa
TRBJ1-5 TRBV6-6 CASSYPQGGNQPQHF
TRBJ1-2 TRBV29-1 CSVATLGQGAYTF
TRBJ2-7 TRBV14 CASSQPPAGEQYF
TRBJ2-6 TRBV5-4 CASSSWKRVAGAGANVLTF
TRBJ2-1 TRBV27 CASSLSWQQTNNEQFF
TRBJ1-1 TRBV6-5 CASFYRQGATEAFF
TRBJ2-1 TRBV29-1 CSVEERRQVWGNEQFF
TRBJ2-7 TRBV2 CASSDNRGSYEQYF
TRBJ2-5 TRBV4-1 CASSQATQETQYF
TRBJ2-1 TRBV6-1 CASSFGTDQNEQFF
TRBJ2-5 TRBV5-4 CASSSLTSGPGETQYF
TRBJ2-5 TRBV28 CASSPPGGGETQYF
TRBJ2-7 TRBV4-1 CASSQGPLPTLNEQYF
TRBJ2-3 TRBV5-1 CASSLDWRGAGAQYF
TRBJ2-1 TRBV2 CASLGRTYNEQFF
TRBJ2-3 TRBV7-3 CASSLGHNTDTQYF
TRBJ2-6 TRBV5-1 CASSLVASGRRGANVLTF
TRBJ2-1 TRBV6-5 CASNGQGAVDEQFF
TRBJ2-2 TRBV11-2 CASRPRLAGVDTGELFF
TRBJ2-7 TRBV7-9 CASSLGQGNYEQYF
TRBJ2-7 TRBV10-3 CAISDGLMLGAYEQYF
TRBJ1-5 TRBV28 CASSSTSERQPQHF
TRBJ1-2 TRBV5-1 CASSLEGPNYGYTF
TRBJ2-7 TRBV19 CASSMMASGRSYEQYF
TRBJ2-7 TRBV18 CASSPPTGKSYEQYF
TRBJ2-2 TRBV27 CASSLQVGGELFF
TRBJ2-5 TRBV6-5 CATRGVWETQYF
TRBJ1-5 TRBV30 CAWSVFAQSRQPQHF
TRBJ2-2 TRBV28 CASRFTSYTGELFF
TRBJ1-2 TRBV25-1 CASSAGHLGNYGYTF
TRBJ2-7 TRBV7-2 CASSLSGSLYEQYF
TRBJ1-4 TRBV5-1 CASSFGSQNEKLFF
TRBJ1-1 TRBV5-1 CASSLGEGEAFF
TRBJ2-7 TRBV5-8 CASSYWTGNTYEQYF
TRBJ2-2 TRBV7-8 CASSFQLVANTGELFF
TRBJ2-2 TRBV9 CASSIRTSGSFGELFF
TRBJ2-1 TRBV5-4 CASSPTSGSYNEQFF
TRBJ2-3 TRBV28 CASSAGLAGVSGTDTQYF
TRBJ1-1 TRBV27 CASSTLQRDTEAFF
TRBJ2-2 TRBV5-1 CASSPGTGGTGELFF
TRBJ2-1 TRBV7-8 CASSPRSWRGEQFF
TRBJ1-2 TRBV28 CASSLSRNLLSPNHGYTF
TRBJ2-2 TRBV5-1 CASSFSGGVTGELFF